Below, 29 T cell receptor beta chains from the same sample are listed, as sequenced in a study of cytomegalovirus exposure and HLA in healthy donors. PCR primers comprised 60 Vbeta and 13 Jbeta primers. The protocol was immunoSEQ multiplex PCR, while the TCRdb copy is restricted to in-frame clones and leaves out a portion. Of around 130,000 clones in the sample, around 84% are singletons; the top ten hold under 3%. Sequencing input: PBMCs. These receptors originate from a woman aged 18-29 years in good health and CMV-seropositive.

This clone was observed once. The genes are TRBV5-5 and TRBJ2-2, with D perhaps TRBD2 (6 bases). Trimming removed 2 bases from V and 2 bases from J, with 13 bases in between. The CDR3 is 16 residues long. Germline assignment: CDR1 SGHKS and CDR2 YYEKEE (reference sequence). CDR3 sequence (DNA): TGTGCCAGCAGCTTCTTCCCCGGGAGTAACACCGGGGAGCTGTTTTTT. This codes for CASSFFPGSNTGELFF.

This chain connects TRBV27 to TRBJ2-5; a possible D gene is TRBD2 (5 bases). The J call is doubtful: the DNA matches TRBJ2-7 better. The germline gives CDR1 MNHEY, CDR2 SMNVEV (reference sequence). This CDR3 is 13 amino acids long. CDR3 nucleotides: TGTGCCAGCAGTTTATCTGAGGGATACGAGCAGTACTTC. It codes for CASSLSEGYEQYF.

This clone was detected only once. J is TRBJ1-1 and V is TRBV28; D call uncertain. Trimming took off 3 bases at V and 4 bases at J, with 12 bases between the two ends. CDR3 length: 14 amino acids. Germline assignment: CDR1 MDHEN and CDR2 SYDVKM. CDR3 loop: CASSFRSSSTEAFF. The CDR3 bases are TGTGCCAGCAGTTTTAGAAGTTCGAGCACTGAAGCTTTCTTT.

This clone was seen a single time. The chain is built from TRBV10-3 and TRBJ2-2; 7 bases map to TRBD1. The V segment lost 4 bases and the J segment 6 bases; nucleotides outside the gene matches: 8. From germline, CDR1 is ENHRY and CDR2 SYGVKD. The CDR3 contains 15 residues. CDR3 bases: TGTGCCATCAGTGTGGGGACAGCGTGGGCCGGGGAGCTGTTTTTT. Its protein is CAISVGTAWAGELFF.

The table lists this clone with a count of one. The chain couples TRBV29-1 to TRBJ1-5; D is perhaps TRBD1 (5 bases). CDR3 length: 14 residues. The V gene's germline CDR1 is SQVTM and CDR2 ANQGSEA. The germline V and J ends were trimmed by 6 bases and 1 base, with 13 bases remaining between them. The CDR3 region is CSVRGESSNQPQHF. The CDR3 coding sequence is TGCAGCGTGCGGGGGGAGAGCAGCAATCAGCCCCAGCATTTT. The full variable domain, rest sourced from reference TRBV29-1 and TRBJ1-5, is SAVISQKPSRDICQRGTSLTIQCQVDSQVTMMFWYRQQPGQSLTLIATANQGSEATYESGFVIDKFPISRPNLTFSTLTVSNMSPEDSSIYLCSVRGESSNQPQHFGDGTRLSIL.

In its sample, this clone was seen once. CDR3 in amino acids: CASSYHEGLAGYEQYF. DNA of the CDR3: TGTGCCAGCAGCTATCATGAGGGACTAGCGGGGTACGAGCAGTACTTC. The rearrangement links TRBV5-4 to TRBJ2-7; TRBD2 aligns across 13 bases. Trimming took 3 bases from V and 4 from J; bases not matched to a gene: 7. The germline gives CDR1 SGHNT, CDR2 YYREEE (reference sequence). The CDR3 has 16 amino acids.

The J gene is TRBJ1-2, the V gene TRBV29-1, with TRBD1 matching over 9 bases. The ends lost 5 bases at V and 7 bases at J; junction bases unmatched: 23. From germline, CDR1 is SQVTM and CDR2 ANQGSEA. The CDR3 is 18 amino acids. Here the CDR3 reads CSVNHSEEPGQGLFGYTF. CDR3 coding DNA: TGCAGCGTTAACCACTCCGAAGAACCGGGACAGGGATTGTTTGGCTACACCTTC. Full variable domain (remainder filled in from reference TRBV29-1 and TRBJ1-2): SAVISQKPSRDICQRGTSLTIQCQVDSQVTMMFWYRQQPGQSLTLIATANQGSEATYESGFVIDKFPISRPNLTFSTLTVSNMSPEDSSIYLCSVNHSEEPGQGLFGYTFGSGTRLTVV.

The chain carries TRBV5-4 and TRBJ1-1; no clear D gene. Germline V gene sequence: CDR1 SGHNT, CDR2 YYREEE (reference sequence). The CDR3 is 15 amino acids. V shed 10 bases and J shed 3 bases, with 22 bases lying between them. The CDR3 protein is CAYKVRAALDTEAFF. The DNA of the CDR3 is TGTGCCTATAAAGTGAGGGCTGCCTTGGACACTGAAGCTTTCTTT.

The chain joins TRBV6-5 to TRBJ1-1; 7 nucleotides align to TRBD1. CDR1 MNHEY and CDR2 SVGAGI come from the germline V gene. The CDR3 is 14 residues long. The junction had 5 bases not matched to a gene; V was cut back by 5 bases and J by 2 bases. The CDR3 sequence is CASSRGQRNTEAFF. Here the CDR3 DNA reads TGTGCCAGCAGTCGGGGACAGCGCAACACTGAAGCTTTCTTT.

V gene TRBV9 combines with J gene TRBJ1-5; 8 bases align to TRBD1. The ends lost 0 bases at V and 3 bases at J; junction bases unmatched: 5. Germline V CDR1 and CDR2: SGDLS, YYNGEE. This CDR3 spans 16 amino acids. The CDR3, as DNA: TGTGCCAGCAGCGTAGGAGCAGGGGGCAACAATCAGCCCCAGCATTTT. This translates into CASSVGAGGNNQPQHF.

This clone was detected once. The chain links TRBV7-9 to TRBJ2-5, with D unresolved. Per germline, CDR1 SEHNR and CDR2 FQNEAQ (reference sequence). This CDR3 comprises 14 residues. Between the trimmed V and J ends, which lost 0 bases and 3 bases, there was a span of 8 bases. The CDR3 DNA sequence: TGTGCCAGCAGCTTAGCGTCAGACAAAGAGACCCAGTACTTC. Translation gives CASSLASDKETQYF.

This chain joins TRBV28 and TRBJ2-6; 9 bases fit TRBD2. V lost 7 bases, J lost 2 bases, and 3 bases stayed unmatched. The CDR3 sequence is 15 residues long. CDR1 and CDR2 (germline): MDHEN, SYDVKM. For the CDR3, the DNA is TGTGCCAGCACGCGGGGGGGGACTGGGGCCAACGTCCTGACTTTC. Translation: CASTRGGTGANVLTF. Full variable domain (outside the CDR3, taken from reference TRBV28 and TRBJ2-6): DVKVTQSSRYLVKRTGEKVFLECVQDMDHENMFWYRQDPGLGLRLIYFSYDVKMKEKGDIPEGYSVSREKKERFSLILESASTNQTSMYLCASTRGGTGANVLTFGAGSRLTVL.

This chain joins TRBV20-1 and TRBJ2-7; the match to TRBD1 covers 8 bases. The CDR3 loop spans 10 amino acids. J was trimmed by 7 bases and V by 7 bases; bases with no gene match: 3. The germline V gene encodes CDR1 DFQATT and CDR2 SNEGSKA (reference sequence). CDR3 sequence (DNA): TGCAGTGTTCAGGGGGCAGAGCAGTACTTC. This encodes CSVQGAEQYF.

For the CDR3, the DNA is TGTGCCAGCATGGGGCACTACTCTGGAAACACCATATATTTT. Translated, it gives CASMGHYSGNTIYF. This chain links TRBV6-5 with TRBJ1-3; TRBD1 is a possible D gene (5 bases). The germline V gene encodes CDR1 MNHEY and CDR2 SVGAGI. V shed 7 bases and J shed 0 bases, with 10 bases lying between them. This CDR3 spans 14 amino acids.

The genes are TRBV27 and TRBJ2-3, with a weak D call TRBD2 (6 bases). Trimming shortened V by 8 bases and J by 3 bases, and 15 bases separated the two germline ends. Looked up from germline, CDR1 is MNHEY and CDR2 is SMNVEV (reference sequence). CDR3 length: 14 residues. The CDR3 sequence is CASRGWGVTDTQYF. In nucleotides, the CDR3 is TGTGCCAGCCGGGGGTGGGGGGTGACAGATACGCAGTATTTT.

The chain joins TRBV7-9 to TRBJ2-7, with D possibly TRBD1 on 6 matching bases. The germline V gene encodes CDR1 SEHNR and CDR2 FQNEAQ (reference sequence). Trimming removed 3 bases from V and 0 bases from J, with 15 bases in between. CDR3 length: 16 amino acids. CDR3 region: CASSLTTGTNSYEQYF. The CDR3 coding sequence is TGTGCCAGCAGCTTGACTACCGGGACAAACTCCTACGAGCAGTACTTC.

This CDR3 is CASSRGLAGGSSYNEQFF. In DNA, the CDR3 is TGTGCCAGCAGCAGAGGACTAGCGGGGGGGTCCTCCTACAATGAGCAGTTCTTC. V usage is TRBV11-1 and J usage is TRBJ2-1, with 15 bases matching TRBD2. The ends lost 5 bases at V and 0 bases at J; junction bases unmatched: 5. The germline V gene has CDR1 SGHAT and CDR2 FQDESV (reference sequence). This CDR3 is 18 amino acids long. Together with reference TRBV11-1 and TRBJ2-1, the CDR3 gives the full variable domain: EAEVAQSPRYKITEKSQAVAFWCDPISGHATLYWYRQILGQGPELLVQFQDESVVDDSQLPKDRFSAERLKGVDSTLKIQPAELGDSAMYLCASSRGLAGGSSYNEQFFGPGTRLTVL.

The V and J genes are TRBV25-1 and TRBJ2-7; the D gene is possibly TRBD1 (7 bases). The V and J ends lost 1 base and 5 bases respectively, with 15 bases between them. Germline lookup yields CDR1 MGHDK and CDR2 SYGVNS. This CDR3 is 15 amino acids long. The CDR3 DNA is TGTGCCAGCAGTGAATCGGGGACAGCGGGCAACGAGCAGTACTTC. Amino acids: CASSESGTAGNEQYF.

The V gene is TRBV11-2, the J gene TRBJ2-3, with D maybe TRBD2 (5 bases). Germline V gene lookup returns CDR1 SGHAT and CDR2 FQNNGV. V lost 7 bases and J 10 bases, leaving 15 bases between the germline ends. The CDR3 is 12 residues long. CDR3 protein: CASIPSAGPQYF. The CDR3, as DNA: TGTGCCAGCATCCCCTCGGCGGGTCCGCAGTATTTT.

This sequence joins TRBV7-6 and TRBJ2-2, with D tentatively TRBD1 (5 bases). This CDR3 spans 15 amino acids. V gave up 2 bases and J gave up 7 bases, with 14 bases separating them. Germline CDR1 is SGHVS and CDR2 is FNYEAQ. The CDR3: CASSLPPQGIGELFF. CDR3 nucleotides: TGTGCCAGCAGCTTACCCCCTCAGGGAATCGGGGAGCTGTTTTTT.

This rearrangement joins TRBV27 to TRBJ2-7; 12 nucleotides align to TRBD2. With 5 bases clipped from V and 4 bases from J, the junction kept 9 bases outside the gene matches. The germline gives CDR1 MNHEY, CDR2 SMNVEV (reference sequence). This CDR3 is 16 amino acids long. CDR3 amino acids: CASSRTSSGGAYEQYF. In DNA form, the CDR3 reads TGTGCCAGCAGTCGTACCTCTAGCGGGGGGGCTTACGAGCAGTACTTC.

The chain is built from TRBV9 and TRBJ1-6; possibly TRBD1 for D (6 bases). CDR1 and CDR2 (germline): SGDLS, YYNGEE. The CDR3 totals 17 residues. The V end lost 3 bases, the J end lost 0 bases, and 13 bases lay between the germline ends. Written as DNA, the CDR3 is TGTGCCAGCAGCGGGGGGGGGCCCAGCTCCTATAATTCACCCCTCCACTTT. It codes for CASSGGGPSSYNSPLHF.

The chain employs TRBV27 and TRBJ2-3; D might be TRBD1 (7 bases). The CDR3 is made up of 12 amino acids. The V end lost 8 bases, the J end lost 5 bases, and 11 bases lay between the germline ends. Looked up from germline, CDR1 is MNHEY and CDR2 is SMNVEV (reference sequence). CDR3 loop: CASGGGGDTQYF. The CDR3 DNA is TGTGCCAGCGGAGGGGGCGGAGATACGCAGTATTTT.

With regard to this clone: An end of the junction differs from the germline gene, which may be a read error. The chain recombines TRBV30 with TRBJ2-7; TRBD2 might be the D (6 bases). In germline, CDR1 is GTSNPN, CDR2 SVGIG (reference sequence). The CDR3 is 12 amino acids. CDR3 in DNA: TGTGCCTGGAGTGATAGTCGGGGGAAAGAGCACTTC. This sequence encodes CAWSDSRGKEHF.

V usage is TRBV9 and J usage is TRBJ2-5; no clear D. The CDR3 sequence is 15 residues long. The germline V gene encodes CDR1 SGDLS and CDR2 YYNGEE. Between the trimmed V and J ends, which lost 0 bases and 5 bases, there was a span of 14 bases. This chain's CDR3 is CASSVGGEARETQYF. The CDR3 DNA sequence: TGTGCCAGCAGCGTAGGAGGAGAGGCAAGGGAGACCCAGTACTTC.

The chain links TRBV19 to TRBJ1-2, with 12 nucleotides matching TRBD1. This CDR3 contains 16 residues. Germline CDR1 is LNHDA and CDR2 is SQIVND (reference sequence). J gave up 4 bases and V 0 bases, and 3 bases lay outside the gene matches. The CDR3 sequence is CASSIDGTGGFYGYTF. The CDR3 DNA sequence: TGTGCCAGTAGTATAGACGGGACAGGGGGCTTCTATGGCTACACCTTC.

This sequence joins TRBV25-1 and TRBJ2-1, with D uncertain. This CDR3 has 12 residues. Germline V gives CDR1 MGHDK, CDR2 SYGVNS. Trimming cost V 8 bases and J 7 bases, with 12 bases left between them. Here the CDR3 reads CASGAPQNEQFF. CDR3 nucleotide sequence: TGTGCCAGCGGAGCACCCCAGAATGAGCAGTTCTTC.

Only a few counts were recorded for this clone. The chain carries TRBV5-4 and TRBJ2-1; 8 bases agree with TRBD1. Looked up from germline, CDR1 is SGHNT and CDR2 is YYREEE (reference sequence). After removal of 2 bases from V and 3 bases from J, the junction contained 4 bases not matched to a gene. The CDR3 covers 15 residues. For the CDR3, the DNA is TGTGCCAGCAGCTTCGGAACAGGGGGCTACAATGAGCAGTTCTTC. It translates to CASSFGTGGYNEQFF.

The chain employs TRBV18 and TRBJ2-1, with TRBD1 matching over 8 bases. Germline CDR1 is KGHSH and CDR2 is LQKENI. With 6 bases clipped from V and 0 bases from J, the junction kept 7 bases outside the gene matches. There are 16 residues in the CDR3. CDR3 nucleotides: TGTGCCAGCTCGTCCTCAGGGGGCGTCTCCTACAATGAGCAGTTCTTC. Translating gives CASSSSGGVSYNEQFF.